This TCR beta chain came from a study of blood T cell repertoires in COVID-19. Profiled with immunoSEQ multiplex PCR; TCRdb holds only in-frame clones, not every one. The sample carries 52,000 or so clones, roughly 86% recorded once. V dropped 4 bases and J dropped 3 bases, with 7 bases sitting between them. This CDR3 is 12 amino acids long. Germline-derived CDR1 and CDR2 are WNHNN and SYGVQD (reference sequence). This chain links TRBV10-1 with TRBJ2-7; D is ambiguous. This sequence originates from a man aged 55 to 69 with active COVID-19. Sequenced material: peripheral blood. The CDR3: CASSGSGYEQYF. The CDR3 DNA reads TGCGCCAGCAGTGGATCCGGCTACGAGCAGTACTTC.